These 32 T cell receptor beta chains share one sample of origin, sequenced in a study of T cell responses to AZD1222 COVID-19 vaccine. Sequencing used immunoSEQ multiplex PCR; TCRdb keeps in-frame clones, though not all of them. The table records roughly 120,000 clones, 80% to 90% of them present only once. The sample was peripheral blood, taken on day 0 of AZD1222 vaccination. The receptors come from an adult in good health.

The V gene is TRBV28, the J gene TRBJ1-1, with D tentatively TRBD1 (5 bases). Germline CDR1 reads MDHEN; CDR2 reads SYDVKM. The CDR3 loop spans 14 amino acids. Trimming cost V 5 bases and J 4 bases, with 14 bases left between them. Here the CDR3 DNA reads TGTGCCAGCAGTCCGCTTCAGGGACCCACTGAAGCTTTCTTT. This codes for CASSPLQGPTEAFF.

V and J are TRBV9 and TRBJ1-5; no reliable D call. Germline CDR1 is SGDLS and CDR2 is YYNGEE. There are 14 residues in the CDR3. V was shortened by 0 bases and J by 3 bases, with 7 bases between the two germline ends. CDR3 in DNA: TGTGCCAGCAGCGTAGGCAGATCCAATCAGCCCCAGCATTTT. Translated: CASSVGRSNQPQHF.

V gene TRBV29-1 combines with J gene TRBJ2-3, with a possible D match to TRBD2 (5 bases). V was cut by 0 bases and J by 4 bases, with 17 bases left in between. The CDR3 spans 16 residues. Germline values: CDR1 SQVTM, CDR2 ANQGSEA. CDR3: CSVEDGGLSVADTQYF. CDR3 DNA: TGCAGCGTTGAAGATGGCGGACTTTCCGTAGCAGATACGCAGTATTTT.

CDR3 sequence reads: CASSLGQGVSYGYTF. The DNA for the CDR3 is TGCGCCAGCAGCTTGGGGCAGGGGGTGAGCTATGGCTACACCTTC. J is TRBJ1-2 and V is TRBV5-1; 7 bases map to TRBD1. Losses at the gene ends were 0 bases for V and 4 bases for J; bases not matched to a gene: 6. Germline CDR1 and CDR2: SGHRS and YFSETQ. This CDR3 comprises 15 residues.

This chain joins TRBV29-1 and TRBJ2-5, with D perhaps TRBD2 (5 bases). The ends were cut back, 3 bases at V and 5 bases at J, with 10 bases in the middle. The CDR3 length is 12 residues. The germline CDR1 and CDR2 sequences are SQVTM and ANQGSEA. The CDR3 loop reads CSVDSGWETQYF. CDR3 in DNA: TGCAGCGTTGATTCGGGGTGGGAGACCCAGTACTTC.

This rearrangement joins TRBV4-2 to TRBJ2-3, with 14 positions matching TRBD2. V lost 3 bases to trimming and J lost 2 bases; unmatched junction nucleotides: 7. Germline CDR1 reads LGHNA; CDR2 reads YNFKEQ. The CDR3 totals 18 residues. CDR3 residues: CASSQTRLAGGHTDTQYF. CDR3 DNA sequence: TGTGCCAGCAGCCAGACCCGACTAGCGGGAGGGCACACAGATACGCAGTATTTT.

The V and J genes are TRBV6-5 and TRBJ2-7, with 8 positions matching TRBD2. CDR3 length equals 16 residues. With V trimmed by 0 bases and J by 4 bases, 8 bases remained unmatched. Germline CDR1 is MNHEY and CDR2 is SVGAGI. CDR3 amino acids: CASSYSPASGFYEQYF. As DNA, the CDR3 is TGTGCCAGCAGTTACTCCCCCGCTAGCGGGTTTTACGAGCAGTACTTC.

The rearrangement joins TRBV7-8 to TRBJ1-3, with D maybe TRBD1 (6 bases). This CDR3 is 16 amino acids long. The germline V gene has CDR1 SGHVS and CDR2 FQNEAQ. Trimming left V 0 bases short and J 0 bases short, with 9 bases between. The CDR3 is CASSLAEGGSGNTIYF. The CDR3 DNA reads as TGTGCCAGCAGCTTAGCGGAGGGGGGCTCTGGAAACACCATATATTTT.

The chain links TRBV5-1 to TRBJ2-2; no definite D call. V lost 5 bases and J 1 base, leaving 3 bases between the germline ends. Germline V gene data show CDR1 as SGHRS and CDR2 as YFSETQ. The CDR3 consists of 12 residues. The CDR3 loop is CASRLNTGELFF. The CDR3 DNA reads TGCGCCAGCAGACTGAACACCGGGGAGCTGTTTTTT.

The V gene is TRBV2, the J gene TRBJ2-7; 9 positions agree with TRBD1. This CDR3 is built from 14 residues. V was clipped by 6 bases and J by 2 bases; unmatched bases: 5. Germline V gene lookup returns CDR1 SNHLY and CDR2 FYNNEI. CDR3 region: CASRTGTGTYEQYF. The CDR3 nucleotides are TGTGCCAGCAGAACCGGGACAGGGACCTACGAGCAGTACTTC. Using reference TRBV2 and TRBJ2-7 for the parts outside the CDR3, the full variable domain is EPEVTQTPSHQVTQMGQEVILRCVPISNHLYFYWYRQILGQKVEFLVSFYNNEISEKSEIFDDQFSVERPDGSNFTLKIRSTKLEDSAMYFCASRTGTGTYEQYFGPGTRLTVT.

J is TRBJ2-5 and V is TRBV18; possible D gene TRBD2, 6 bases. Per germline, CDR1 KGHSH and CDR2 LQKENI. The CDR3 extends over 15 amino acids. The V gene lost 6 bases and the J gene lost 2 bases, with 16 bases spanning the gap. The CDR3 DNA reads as TGTGCCAGCTCTCCAGCTGGTGGGGGGCAAGAGACCCAGTACTTC. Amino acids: CASSPAGGGQETQYF.

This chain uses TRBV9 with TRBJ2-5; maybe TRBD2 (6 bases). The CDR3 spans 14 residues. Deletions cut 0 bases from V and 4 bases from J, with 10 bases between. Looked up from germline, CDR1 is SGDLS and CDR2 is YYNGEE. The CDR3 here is CASSVAGAGETQYF. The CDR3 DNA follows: TGTGCCAGCAGCGTAGCGGGAGCGGGAGAGACCCAGTACTTC. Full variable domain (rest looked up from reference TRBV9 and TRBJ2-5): DSGVTQTPKHLITATGQRVTLRCSPRSGDLSVYWYQQSLDQGLQFLIQYYNGEERAKGNILERFSAQQFPDLHSELNLSSLELGDSALYFCASSVAGAGETQYFGPGTRLLVL.

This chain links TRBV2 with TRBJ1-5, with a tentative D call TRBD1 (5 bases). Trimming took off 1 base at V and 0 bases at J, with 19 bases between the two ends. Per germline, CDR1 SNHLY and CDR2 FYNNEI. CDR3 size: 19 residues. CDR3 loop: CASSEGWGGGAYSNQPQHF. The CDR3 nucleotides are TGTGCCAGCAGTGAAGGCTGGGGGGGAGGGGCCTATAGCAATCAGCCCCAGCATTTT.

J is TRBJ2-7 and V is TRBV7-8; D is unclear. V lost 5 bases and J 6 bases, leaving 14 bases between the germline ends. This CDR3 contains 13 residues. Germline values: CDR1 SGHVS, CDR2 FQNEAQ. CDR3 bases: TGTGCCAGCAGCCGAATCTCGGGTAGCGAGCAGTACTTC. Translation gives CASSRISGSEQYF.

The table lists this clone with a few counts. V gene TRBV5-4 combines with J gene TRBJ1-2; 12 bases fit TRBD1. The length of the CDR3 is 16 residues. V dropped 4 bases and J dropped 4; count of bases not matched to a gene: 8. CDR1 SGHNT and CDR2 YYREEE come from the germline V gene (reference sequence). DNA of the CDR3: TGTGCCAGCAGCAGCGGGACAGGGGGCGCGTCCTATGGCTACACCTTC. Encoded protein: CASSSGTGGASYGYTF. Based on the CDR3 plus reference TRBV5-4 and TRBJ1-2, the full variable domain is ETGVTQSPTHLIKTRGQQVTLRCSSQSGHNTVSWYQQALGQGPQFIFQYYREEENGRGNFPPRFSGLQFPNYSSELNVNALELDDSALYLCASSSGTGGASYGYTFGSGTRLTVV.

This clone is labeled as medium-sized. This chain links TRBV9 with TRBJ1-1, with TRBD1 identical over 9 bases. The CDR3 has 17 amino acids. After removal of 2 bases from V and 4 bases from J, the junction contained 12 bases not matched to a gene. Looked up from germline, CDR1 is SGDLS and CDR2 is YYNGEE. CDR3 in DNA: TGTGCCAGCAGCGTCGCGTCCGGGACAGGGTCGGGCACTGAAGCTTTCTTT. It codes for CASSVASGTGSGTEAFF.

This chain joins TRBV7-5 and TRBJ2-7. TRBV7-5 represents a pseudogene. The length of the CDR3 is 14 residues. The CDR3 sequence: CARSRFGGENEQYF. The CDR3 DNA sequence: TGTGCCAGAAGCCGCTTTGGGGGTGAAAACGAGCAGTACTTC.

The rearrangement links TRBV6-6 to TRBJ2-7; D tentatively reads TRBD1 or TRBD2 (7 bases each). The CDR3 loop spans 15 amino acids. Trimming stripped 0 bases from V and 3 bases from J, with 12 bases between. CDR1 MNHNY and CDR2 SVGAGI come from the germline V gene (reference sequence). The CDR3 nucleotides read TGTGCCAGCAGTTACTCCGCAGGGGGGGTCTACGAGCAGTACTTC. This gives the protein CASSYSAGGVYEQYF.

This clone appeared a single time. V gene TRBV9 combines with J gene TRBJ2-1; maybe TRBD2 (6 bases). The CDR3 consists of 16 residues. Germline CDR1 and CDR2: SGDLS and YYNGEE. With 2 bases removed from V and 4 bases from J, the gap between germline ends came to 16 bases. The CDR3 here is CASSVGGLTGYNEQFF. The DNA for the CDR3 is TGTGCCAGCAGCGTGGGCGGACTAACGGGGTACAATGAGCAGTTCTTC.

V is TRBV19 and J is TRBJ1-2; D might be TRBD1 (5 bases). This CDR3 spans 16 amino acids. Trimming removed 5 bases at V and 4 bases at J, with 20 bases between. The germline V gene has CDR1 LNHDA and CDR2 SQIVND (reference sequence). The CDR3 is CASSPDRDRFAYGYTF. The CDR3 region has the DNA TGTGCCAGTAGTCCGGACCGGGACCGTTTCGCCTATGGCTACACCTTC.

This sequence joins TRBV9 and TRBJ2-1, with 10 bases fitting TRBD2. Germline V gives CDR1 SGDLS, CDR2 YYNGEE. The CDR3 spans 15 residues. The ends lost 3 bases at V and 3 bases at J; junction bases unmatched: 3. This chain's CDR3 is CASSELAGDYNEQFF. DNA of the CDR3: TGTGCCAGCAGCGAGCTAGCGGGAGACTACAATGAGCAGTTCTTC.

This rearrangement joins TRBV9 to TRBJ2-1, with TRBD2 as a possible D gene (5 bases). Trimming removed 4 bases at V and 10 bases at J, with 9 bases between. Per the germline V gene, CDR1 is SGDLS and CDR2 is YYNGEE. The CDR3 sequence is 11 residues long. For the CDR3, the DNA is TGTGCCAGCAGCACCCCGGGGGAGCAGTTCTTC. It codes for CASSTPGEQFF.

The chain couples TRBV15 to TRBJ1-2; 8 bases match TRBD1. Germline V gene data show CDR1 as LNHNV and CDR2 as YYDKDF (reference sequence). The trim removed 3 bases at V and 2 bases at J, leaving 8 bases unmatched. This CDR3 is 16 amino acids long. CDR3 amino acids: CATSSLAGQENYGYTF. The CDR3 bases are TGTGCCACCAGCAGCTTAGCGGGACAGGAAAACTATGGCTACACCTTC.

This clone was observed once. The CDR3 sequence: CASSVEPGTGIRTGELFF. The DNA of the CDR3 is TGTGCCAGCAGTGTCGAACCTGGGACAGGGATTCGCACCGGGGAGCTGTTTTTT. The genes are TRBV6-4 and TRBJ2-2; 9 bases align to TRBD1. Germline CDR1 MRHNA, CDR2 SNTAGT. V lost 4 bases to trimming and J lost 4 bases; unmatched junction nucleotides: 13. CDR3 length equals 18 residues.

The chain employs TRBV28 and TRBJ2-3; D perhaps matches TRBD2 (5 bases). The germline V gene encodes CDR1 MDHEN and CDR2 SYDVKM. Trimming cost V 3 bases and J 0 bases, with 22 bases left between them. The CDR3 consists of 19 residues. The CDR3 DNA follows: TGTGCCAGCAGTTTCTTCCCTCTTACTCGGAGGAGTAGCACAGATACGCAGTATTTT. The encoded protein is CASSFFPLTRRSSTDTQYF.

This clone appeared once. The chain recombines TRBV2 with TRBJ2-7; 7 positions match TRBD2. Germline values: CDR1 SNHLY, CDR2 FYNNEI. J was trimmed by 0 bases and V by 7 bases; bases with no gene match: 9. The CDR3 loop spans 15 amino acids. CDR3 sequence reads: CASILLARSSYEQYF. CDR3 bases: TGTGCCAGCATCCTACTAGCGCGAAGCTCCTACGAGCAGTACTTC.

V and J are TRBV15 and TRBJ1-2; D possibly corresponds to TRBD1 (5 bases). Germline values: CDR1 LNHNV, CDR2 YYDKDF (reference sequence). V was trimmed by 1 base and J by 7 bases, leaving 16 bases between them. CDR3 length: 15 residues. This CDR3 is CATSRAKAGIGGYTF. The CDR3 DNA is TGTGCCACCAGCAGAGCGAAGGCAGGGATAGGTGGCTACACCTTC.

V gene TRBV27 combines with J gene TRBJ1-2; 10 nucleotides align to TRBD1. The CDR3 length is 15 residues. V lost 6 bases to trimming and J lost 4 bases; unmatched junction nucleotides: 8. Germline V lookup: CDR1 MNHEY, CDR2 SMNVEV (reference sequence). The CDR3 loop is CASRGSGTGVYGYTF. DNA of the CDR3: TGTGCCAGCAGGGGATCCGGGACAGGGGTCTATGGCTACACCTTC.

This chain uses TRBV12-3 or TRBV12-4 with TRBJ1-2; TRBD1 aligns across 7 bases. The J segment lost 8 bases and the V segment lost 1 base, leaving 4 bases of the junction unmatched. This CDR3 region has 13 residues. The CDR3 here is CASSLGQGSGYTF. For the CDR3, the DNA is TGTGCCAGCAGTTTAGGACAGGGCTCCGGCTACACCTTC.

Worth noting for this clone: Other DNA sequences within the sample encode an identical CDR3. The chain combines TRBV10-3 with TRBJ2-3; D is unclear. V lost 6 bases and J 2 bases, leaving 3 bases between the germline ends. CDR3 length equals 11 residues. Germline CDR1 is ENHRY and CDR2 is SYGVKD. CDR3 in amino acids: CAIRSTDTQYF. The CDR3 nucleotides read TGTGCCATCAGATCCACAGATACGCAGTATTTT.

CDR3 in amino acids: CASSFRATSANTGELFF. In DNA, the CDR3 is TGTGCCAGCAGCTTTAGGGCAACTAGCGCCAACACCGGGGAGCTGTTTTTT. This rearrangement joins TRBV7-2 to TRBJ2-2; 7 bases are shared with TRBD2. The CDR3 length is 17 residues. V shed 3 bases and J 2 bases; nucleotides not matched to a gene: 9. From germline, CDR1 is SGHTA and CDR2 FQGNSA.

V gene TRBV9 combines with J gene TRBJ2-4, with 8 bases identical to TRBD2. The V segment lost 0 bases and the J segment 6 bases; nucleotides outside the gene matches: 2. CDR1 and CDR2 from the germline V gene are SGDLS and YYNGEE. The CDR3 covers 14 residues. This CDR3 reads CASSVGAGANIQYF. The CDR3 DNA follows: TGTGCCAGCAGCGTAGGAGCGGGAGCAAACATTCAGTACTTC.